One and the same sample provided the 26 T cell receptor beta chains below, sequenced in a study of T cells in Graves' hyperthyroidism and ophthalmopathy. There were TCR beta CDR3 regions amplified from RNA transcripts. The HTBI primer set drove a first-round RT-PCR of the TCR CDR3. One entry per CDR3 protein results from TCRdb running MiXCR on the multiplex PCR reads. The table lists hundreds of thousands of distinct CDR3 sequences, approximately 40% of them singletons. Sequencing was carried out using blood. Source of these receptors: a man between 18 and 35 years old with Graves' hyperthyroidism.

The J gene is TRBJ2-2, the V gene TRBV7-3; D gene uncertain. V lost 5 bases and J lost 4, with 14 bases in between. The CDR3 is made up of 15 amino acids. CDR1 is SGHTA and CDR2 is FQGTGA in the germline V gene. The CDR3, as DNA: TGTGCCAGCAGCCCAAAACGGCAACCCACCGGGGAGCTGTTTTTT. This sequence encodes CASSPKRQPTGELFF. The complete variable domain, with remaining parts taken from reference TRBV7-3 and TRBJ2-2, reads GAGVSQTPSNKVTEKGKYVELRCDPISGHTALYWYRQSLGQGPEFLIYFQGTGAADDSGLPNDRFFAVRPEGSVSTLKIQRTERGDSAVYLCASSPKRQPTGELFFGEGSRLTVL.

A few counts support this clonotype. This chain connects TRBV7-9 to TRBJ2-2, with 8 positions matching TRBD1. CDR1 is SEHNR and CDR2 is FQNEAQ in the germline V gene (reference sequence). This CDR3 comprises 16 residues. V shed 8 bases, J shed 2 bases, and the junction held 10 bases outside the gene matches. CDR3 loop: CASSSSGGLNTGELFF. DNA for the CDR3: TGTGCCAGCTCGTCCTCAGGGGGCCTAAACACCGGGGAGCTGTTTTTT.

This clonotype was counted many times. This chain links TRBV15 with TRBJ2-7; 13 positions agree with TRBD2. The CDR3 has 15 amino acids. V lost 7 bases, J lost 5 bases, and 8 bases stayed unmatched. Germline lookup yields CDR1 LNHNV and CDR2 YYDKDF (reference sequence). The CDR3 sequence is CATTPGTSGNNEQYF. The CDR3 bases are TGTGCCACCACCCCAGGGACTAGCGGGAATAACGAGCAGTACTTC.

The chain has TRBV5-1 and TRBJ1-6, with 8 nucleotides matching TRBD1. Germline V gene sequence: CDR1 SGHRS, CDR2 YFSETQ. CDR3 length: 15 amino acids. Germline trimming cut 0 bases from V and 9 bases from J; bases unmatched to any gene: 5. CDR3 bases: TGCGCCAGCAGCTTGGCCAGGGGGCAAGGTTCACCCCTCCACTTT. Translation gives CASSLARGQGSPLHF.

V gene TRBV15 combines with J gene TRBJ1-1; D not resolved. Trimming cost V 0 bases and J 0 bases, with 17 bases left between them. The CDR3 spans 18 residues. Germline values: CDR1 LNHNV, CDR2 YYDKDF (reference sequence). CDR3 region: CATSREAAQSSMNTEAFF. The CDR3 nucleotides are TGTGCCACCAGCAGAGAGGCGGCCCAAAGCTCAATGAACACTGAAGCTTTCTTT.

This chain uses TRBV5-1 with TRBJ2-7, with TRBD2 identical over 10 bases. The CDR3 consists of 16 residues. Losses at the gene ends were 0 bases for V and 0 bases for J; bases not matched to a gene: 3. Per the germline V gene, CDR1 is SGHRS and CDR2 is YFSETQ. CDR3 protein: CASSLATSGASYEQYF. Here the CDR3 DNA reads TGCGCCAGCAGCTTGGCCACTAGCGGGGCCTCCTACGAGCAGTACTTC.

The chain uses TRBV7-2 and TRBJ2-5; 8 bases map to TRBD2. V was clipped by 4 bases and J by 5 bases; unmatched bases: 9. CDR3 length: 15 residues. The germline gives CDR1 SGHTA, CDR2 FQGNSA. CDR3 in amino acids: CASSSISGMGETQYF. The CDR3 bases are TGTGCCAGCAGCTCCATTAGCGGGATGGGGGAGACCCAGTACTTC.

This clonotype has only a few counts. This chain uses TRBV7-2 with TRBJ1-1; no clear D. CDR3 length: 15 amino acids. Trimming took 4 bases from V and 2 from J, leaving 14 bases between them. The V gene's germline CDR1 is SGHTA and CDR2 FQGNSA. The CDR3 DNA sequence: TGTGCCAGCAGCTCCCTAGGTTCGAGTAACACTGAAGCTTTCTTT. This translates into CASSSLGSSNTEAFF.

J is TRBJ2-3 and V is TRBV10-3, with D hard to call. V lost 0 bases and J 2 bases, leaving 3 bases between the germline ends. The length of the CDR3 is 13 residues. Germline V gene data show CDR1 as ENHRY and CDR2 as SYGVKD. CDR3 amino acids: CAISESVTDTQYF. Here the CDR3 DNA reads TGTGCCATCAGTGAGTCGGTCACAGATACGCAGTATTTT.

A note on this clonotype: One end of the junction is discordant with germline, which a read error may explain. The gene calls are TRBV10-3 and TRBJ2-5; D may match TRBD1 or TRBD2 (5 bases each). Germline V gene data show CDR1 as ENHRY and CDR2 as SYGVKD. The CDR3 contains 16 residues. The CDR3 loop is CASSSTPGAWGETQYF. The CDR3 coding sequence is TGTGCCAGCAGTTCAACCCCCGGGGCCTGGGGGGAGACCCAGTACTTC.

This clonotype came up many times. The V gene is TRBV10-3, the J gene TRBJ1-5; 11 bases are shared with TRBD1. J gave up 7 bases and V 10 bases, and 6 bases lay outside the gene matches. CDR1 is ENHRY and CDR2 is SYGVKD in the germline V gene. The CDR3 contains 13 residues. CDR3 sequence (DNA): TGTGCCACCCAGGGACAGGGGGAACAGCCCCAGCATTTT. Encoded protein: CATQGQGEQPQHF.

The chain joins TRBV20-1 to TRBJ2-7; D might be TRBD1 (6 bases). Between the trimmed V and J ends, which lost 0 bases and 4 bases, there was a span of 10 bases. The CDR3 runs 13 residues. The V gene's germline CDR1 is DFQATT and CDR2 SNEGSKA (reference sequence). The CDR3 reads CSARDGGEYEQYF. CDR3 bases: TGCAGTGCTAGAGATGGGGGCGAGTACGAGCAGTACTTC.

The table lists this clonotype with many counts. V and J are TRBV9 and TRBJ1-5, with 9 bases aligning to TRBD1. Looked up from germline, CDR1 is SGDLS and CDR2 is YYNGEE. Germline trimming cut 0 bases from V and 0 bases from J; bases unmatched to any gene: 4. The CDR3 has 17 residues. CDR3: CASSVEHRGPSNQPQHF. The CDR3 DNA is TGTGCCAGCAGCGTAGAGCACAGGGGGCCTAGCAATCAGCCCCAGCATTTT.

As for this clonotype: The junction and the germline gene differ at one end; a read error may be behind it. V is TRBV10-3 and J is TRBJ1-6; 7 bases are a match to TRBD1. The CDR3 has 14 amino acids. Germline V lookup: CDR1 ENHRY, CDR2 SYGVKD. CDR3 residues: CASSQHSGGQVFHF. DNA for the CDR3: TGTGCCAGCAGTCAACACTCGGGTGGACAGGTCTTCCACTTT.

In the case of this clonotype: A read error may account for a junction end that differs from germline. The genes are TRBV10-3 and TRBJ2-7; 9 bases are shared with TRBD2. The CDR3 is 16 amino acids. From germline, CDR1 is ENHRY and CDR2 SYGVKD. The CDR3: CASSGRREGRTYEQYF. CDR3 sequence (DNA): TGTGCCAGCAGTGGAAGGCGGGAGGGCCGCACCTACGAGCAGTACTTC.

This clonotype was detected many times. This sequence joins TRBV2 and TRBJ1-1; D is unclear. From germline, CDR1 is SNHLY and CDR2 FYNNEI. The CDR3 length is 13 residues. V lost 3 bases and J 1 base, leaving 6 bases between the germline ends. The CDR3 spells CASSDSRNTEAFF. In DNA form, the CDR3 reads TGTGCCAGCAGTGATAGCAGGAACACTGAAGCTTTCTTT.

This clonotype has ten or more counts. In nucleotides, the CDR3 is TGTGCCAGCAGCTCATCGGGGTCTGAAGCTTTCTTT. This gives the protein CASSSSGSEAFF. The V call is TRBV6-5, the J call TRBJ1-1; no definite D call. Germline assignment: CDR1 MNHEY and CDR2 SVGAGI. V was cut by 6 bases and J by 6 bases, with 11 bases left in between. The CDR3 runs 12 residues.

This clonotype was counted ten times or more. The CDR3 nucleotides read TGCAGCGTTGCGAGGTCAGGGCCTAACTATGGCTACACCTTC. Amino acids: CSVARSGPNYGYTF. The V call is TRBV29-1, the J call TRBJ1-2; perhaps TRBD1 as D (5 bases). The CDR3 has 14 residues. Trimming removed 4 bases from V and 0 bases from J, with 12 bases in between. The germline CDR1 and CDR2 sequences are SQVTM and ANQGSEA.

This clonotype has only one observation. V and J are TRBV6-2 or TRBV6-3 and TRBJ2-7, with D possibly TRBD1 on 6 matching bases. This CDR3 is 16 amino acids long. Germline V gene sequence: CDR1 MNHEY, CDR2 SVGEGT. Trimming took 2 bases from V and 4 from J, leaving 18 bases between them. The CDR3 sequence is CASSYPGQLVGYEQYF. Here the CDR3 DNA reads TGTGCCAGCAGTTACCCAGGACAGTTGGTAGGGTACGAGCAGTACTTC.

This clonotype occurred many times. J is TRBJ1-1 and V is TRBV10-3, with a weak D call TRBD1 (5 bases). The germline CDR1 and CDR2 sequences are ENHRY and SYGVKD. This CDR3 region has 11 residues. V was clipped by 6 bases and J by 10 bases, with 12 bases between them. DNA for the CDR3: TGTGCCATCAGGACGGGGGTTGGAGCTTTCTTT. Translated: CAIRTGVGAFF.

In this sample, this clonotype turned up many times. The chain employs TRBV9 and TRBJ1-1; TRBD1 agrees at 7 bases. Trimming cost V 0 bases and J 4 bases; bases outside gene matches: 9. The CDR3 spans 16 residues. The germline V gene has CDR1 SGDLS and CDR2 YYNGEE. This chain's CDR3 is CASSVVSRQGGTEAFF. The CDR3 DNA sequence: TGTGCCAGCAGCGTAGTGTCCCGACAGGGAGGCACTGAAGCTTTCTTT. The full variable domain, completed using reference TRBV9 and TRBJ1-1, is DSGVTQTPKHLITATGQRVTLRCSPRSGDLSVYWYQQSLDQGLQFLIQYYNGEERAKGNILERFSAQQFPDLHSELNLSSLELGDSALYFCASSVVSRQGGTEAFFGQGTRLTVV.

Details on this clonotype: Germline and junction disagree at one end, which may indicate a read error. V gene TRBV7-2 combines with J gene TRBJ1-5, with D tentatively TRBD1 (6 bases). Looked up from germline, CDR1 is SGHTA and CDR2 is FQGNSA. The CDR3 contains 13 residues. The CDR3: CASNSDSNQPRHF. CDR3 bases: TGTGCCAGCAATTCGGACAGTAATCAGCCCCGGCATTTT.

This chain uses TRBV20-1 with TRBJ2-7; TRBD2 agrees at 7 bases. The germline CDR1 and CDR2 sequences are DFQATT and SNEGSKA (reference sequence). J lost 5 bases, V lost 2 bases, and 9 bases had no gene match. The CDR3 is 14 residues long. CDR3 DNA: TGCAGTGCTAGAAGTCTAGCGGTTCTGAACGAGCAGTACTTC. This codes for CSARSLAVLNEQYF.

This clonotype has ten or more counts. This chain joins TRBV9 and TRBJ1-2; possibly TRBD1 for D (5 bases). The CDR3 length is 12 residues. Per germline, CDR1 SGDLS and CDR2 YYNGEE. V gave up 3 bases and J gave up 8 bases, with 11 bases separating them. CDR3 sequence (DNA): TGTGCCAGCAGCGGTGACAGTGAAGGCTACACCTTC. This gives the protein CASSGDSEGYTF.

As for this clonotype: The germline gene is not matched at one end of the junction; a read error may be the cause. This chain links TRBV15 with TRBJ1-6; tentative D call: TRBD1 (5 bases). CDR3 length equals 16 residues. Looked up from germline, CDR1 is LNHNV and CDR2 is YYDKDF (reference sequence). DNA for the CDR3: TGTGCCACCAGCGGAGAGGGGCAGGACGAGAATTCACCCCTCCACTTT. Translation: CATSGEGQDENSPLHF.

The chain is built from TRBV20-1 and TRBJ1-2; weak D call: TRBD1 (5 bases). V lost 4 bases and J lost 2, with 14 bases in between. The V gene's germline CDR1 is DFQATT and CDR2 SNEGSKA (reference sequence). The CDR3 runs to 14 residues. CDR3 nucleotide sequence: TGCAGTGCTAACGGTCTGGGGCGCAACTATGGCTACACCTTC. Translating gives CSANGLGRNYGYTF.